These T cell receptor beta chains were read from a single sample in a study of OX40 agonist ivuxolimab in advanced cancers. Only in-frame clones appear in the TCRdb table, and some are missing; sequencing was by immunoSEQ multiplex PCR. The data show under 20,000 clones, roughly 80% seen once. The sequenced sample was CD4+ or CD8+ T cells sorted from blood, obtained in a trial of the OX40 agonist ivuxolimab. The receptors were gathered from an adult with an advanced solid tumor such as melanoma, head and neck, liver or kidney cancer. The CDR3 runs from the conserved cysteine through the conserved F or W. The order of the fields is J gene, V gene, clone size, D gene, CDR3 protein, CDR3 DNA. D genes are given only for firm matches. The size entry is marked missing in some rows and otherwise reads once, few, many or a size class.

TRBJ1-2 TRBV6-5 . TRBD1 CASSSGGDGYTF TGTGCCAGCAGTTCAGGGGGGGATGGCTACACCTTC
TRBJ1-1 TRBV4-1 . . CASSSLFENTEAFF TGCGCCAGCAGCTCTCTTTTCGAGAACACTGAAGCTTTCTTT
TRBJ2-7 TRBV28 . . CASSSLGGYEQYF TGTGCCAGCAGTTCCCTAGGAGGGTACGAGCAGTACTTC
TRBJ2-5 TRBV29-1 . . CSFDSQGQETQYF TGCAGTTTCGACTCTCAAGGGCAAGAGACCCAGTACTTC
TRBJ2-1 TRBV6-4 . . CASSSGTEQFF TGTGCCAGCAGCTCCGGGACAGAGCAGTTCTTC
TRBJ1-6 TRBV5-4 . TRBD1 CASSDRGNWSPLHF TGTGCCAGCAGTGACAGGGGTAATTGGTCACCCCTCCACTTT
TRBJ1-2 TRBV18 many . CASSPPLELYGYTF TGTGCCAGCTCACCACCGTTGGAACTCTATGGCTACACCTTC
TRBJ2-7 TRBV13 . TRBD2 CASKRGSSYEQYF TGTGCCAGCAAGCGGGGGAGCTCCTACGAGCAGTACTTC
TRBJ2-3 TRBV6-1 . . CASSGKLDTDTQYF TGTGCCAGCAGTGGGAAGCTAGACACAGATACGCAGTATTTT
TRBJ1-1 TRBV9 . TRBD1 CASSVEGAGAQNTEAFF TGTGCCAGCAGCGTAGAGGGGGCAGGGGCGCAGAACACTGAAGCTTTCTTT
TRBJ2-1 TRBV11-2 few TRBD2 CASSLGSGNYNEQFF TGTGCCAGCAGCTTAGGTAGCGGGAATTACAATGAGCAGTTCTTC
TRBJ2-7 TRBV19 once TRBD2 CASSIGGLADEQYF TGTGCCAGTAGTATAGGCGGACTAGCCGACGAGCAGTACTTC
TRBJ1-2 TRBV6-5 . TRBD1 CASRPTGGSNYGYTF TGTGCCAGCAGGCCTACAGGGGGCAGTAACTATGGCTACACCTTC
TRBJ2-1 TRBV28 few TRBD1 CASITWDRAPNEQFF TGTGCCAGCATAACTTGGGACAGGGCTCCTAATGAGCAGTTCTTC
TRBJ2-1 TRBV5-1 . . CASSLGGAYNEQFF TGCGCCAGCAGCTTGGGAGGGGCCTACAATGAGCAGTTCTTC
TRBJ2-1 TRBV25-1 . TRBD1 CASSARTGNGNEQFF TGTGCCAGCAGTGCCAGGACAGGGAATGGGAATGAGCAGTTCTTC
TRBJ1-1 TRBV5-4 . . CASQSRAGTEAFF TGTGCCAGCCAGTCCAGGGCGGGCACTGAAGCTTTCTTT
TRBJ2-7 TRBV13 . . CASSLGGGALYEQYF TGTGCCAGCAGCTTAGGCGGAGGGGCCTTATACGAGCAGTACTTC
TRBJ1-5 TRBV5-5 . TRBD1 CASSRQGNRNQPQHF TGTGCCAGCAGCCGACAGGGAAATCGCAATCAGCCCCAGCATTTT
TRBJ1-1 TRBV7-6 . . CAGSFDSYTEAFF TGTGCCGGCAGCTTCGACAGCTACACTGAAGCTTTCTTT
TRBJ2-3 TRBV28 . . CASSLAGRTDTQYF TGTGCCAGCAGTTTAGCAGGGCGCACAGATACGCAGTATTTT
TRBJ1-1 TRBV19 . . CASSIGHRDPAFF TGTGCCAGTAGTATAGGGCACCGGGACCCAGCTTTCTTT
TRBJ1-2 TRBV28 . . CASSLTGDGLGTTNYGYTF TGTGCCAGCAGTTTGACCGGGGACGGACTGGGCACTACTAACTATGGCTACACCTTC
TRBJ2-7 TRBV5-1 . . CASRWRGEQYF TGCGCCAGCAGATGGAGGGGGGAGCAGTACTTC
TRBJ2-1 TRBV28 . TRBD2 CASSDPFSGSDEQFF TGTGCCAGCAGTGATCCCTTTAGCGGGAGCGATGAGCAGTTCTTC